The 16 T cell receptor beta chains reported below all come from one sample, sequenced in a study of cytomegalovirus exposure and HLA in healthy donors. The primer mix had 60 Vbeta and 13 Jbeta primers. Produced via immunoSEQ multiplex PCR; TCRdb's table is partial and in-frame only. Here the sample spans roughly 140,000 clones, over 70% being singletons. Sample: PBMCs. These receptors were collected from a woman aged 35 to 49 in good health and CMV-seronegative.

The V and J genes are TRBV6-6 and TRBJ1-5; the D is unclear. Deletions cut 4 bases from V and 2 bases from J, with 12 bases between. This CDR3 spans 15 amino acids. Germline assignment: CDR1 MNHNY and CDR2 SVGAGI (reference sequence). DNA for the CDR3: TGTGCCAGCAGTTTGACTGCCGGGGGCAATCAGCCCCAGCATTTT. Translation: CASSLTAGGNQPQHF.

This chain connects TRBV7-9 to TRBJ1-1; tentative D call: TRBD1 (5 bases). V dropped 5 bases and J dropped 0 bases, with 7 bases sitting between them. Per germline, CDR1 SEHNR and CDR2 FQNEAQ (reference sequence). The CDR3 runs 13 residues. The CDR3 bases are TGTGCCAGCAGCCCGACAGTGAACACTGAAGCTTTCTTT. Residues: CASSPTVNTEAFF. The whole variable domain, remainder taken from reference TRBV7-9 and TRBJ1-1, is DTGVSQNPRHKITKRGQNVTFRCDPISEHNRLYWYRQTLGQGPEFLTYFQNEAQLEKSRLLSDRFSAERPKGSFSTLEIQRTEQGDSAMYLCASSPTVNTEAFFGQGTRLTVV.

The chain employs TRBV6-5 and TRBJ2-5, with 8 bases fitting TRBD1. The better agreement between TRBJ2-7 and the DNA end casts doubt on the J call. The V gene's germline CDR1 is MNHEY and CDR2 SVGAGI. The CDR3 extends over 15 amino acids. The CDR3 loop is CASSTPTGGSYEQYF. As DNA, the CDR3 is TGTGCCAGCAGTACCCCCACAGGGGGCTCCTACGAGCAGTACTTC.

This chain links TRBV2 with TRBJ1-5, with 8 bases identical to TRBD1. Germline V CDR1 and CDR2: SNHLY, FYNNEI. This CDR3 is 15 amino acids long. With V trimmed by 5 bases and J by 5 bases, 8 bases remained unmatched. DNA of the CDR3: TGTGCCAGCAGTAGGACAGGGACCAACTATCAGCCCCAGCATTTT. It is translated as CASSRTGTNYQPQHF.

V usage is TRBV7-9 and J usage is TRBJ2-7, with D possibly matching TRBD1 (7 bases). CDR3 length: 14 amino acids. The germline V gene encodes CDR1 SEHNR and CDR2 FQNEAQ (reference sequence). Trimming took off 5 bases at V and 0 bases at J, with 11 bases between the two ends. CDR3 residues: CASSPRGDSYEQYF. The CDR3 DNA sequence: TGTGCCAGCAGCCCCAGGGGGGACTCCTACGAGCAGTACTTC.

The V call is TRBV5-1, the J call TRBJ2-1, with D possibly matching TRBD2 (5 bases). Germline V gives CDR1 SGHRS, CDR2 YFSETQ. There are 13 residues in the CDR3. Deletions cut 5 bases from V and 4 bases from J, with 10 bases between. CDR3 nucleotides: TGCGCCAGCAGGGACTCCGTTTACAATGAGCAGTTCTTC. Residues: CASRDSVYNEQFF. The complete variable domain, with remaining parts taken from reference TRBV5-1 and TRBJ2-1, reads KAGVTQTPRYLIKTRGQQVTLSCSPISGHRSVSWYQQTPGQGLQFLFEYFSETQRNKGNFPGRFSGRQFSNSRSEMNVSTLELGDSALYLCASRDSVYNEQFFGPGTRLTVL.

V gene TRBV13 combines with J gene TRBJ1-3; D remains ambiguous. CDR3 size: 16 residues. Germline V gene lookup returns CDR1 PRHDT and CDR2 FYEKMQ (reference sequence). Trimming shortened V by 3 bases and J by 3 bases, and 15 bases separated the two germline ends. CDR3 protein: CASSFQNGRLGNTIYF. Written as DNA, the CDR3 is TGTGCCAGCAGCTTCCAGAACGGGAGACTTGGAAACACCATATATTTT.

CDR3 residues: CASTTDSPSYNEQFF. The CDR3 coding sequence is TGTGCCAGTACCACGGACAGCCCCTCCTACAATGAGCAGTTCTTC. V usage is TRBV19 and J usage is TRBJ2-1, with D possibly TRBD1 on 6 matching bases. The CDR3 is made up of 15 amino acids. CDR1 is LNHDA, CDR2 SQIVND, per germline (reference sequence). The V end lost 7 bases, the J end lost 0 bases, and 13 bases lay between the germline ends. Supplemented by reference TRBV19 and TRBJ2-1, the full variable domain reads DGGITQSPKYLFRKEGQNVTLSCEQNLNHDAMYWYRQDPGQGLRLIYYSQIVNDFQKGDIAEGYSVSREKKESFPLTVTSAQKNPTAFYLCASTTDSPSYNEQFFGPGTRLTVL.

The table lists this clone with a few counts. The V call is TRBV5-1, the J call TRBJ1-4, with a weak D call TRBD1 (6 bases). This CDR3 is 13 amino acids long. The germline gives CDR1 SGHRS, CDR2 YFSETQ. Trimming removed 9 bases at V and 8 bases at J, with 17 bases between. The chain's CDR3 is CATKETGSEKLFF. The CDR3 DNA reads TGCGCCACCAAGGAGACAGGTAGCGAAAAACTGTTTTTT.

The chain links TRBV7-8 to TRBJ1-1, with 9 bases that match TRBD1. Trimming at V came to 2 bases and at J to 3 bases, leaving 1 base not matched to a gene. The CDR3 is 14 amino acids. Germline CDR1 and CDR2: SGHVS and FQNEAQ. In DNA, the CDR3 is TGTGCCAGCAGCTTATGGACAGGGGACACTGAAGCTTTCTTT. This codes for CASSLWTGDTEAFF.

This clone was observed once. The genes are TRBV6-1 and TRBJ2-3; TRBD2 aligns across 8 bases. Per the germline V gene, CDR1 is MNHNS and CDR2 is SASEGT. CDR3 length: 15 amino acids. V gave up 5 bases and J gave up 0 bases; unmatched junction bases: 4. CDR3 loop: CASSSGTSSTDTQYF. The CDR3 region has the DNA TGTGCCAGCAGTTCAGGGACTAGTAGCACAGATACGCAGTATTTT.

The J gene is TRBJ2-7, the V gene TRBV7-6, with TRBD1 matching over 8 bases. The CDR3 spans 16 residues. Trimming at V came to 1 base and at J to 0 bases, leaving 5 bases not matched to a gene. CDR1 and CDR2 (germline): SGHVS, FNYEAQ. The CDR3 loop reads CASSLETGTGSYEQYF. CDR3 nucleotides: TGTGCCAGCAGCTTAGAAACCGGGACAGGCTCCTACGAGCAGTACTTC.

In its sample, this clone was seen a few times. The chain recombines TRBV6-5 with TRBJ2-5, with 7 bases identical to TRBD1. The CDR3 spans 13 residues. Germline trimming cut 10 bases from V and 3 bases from J; bases unmatched to any gene: 8. The V gene's germline CDR1 is MNHEY and CDR2 SVGAGI. The CDR3 bases are TGTGCCACCACCGGAGACAGGGAAGAGACCCAGTACTTC. Encoded protein: CATTGDREETQYF.

The chain uses TRBV28 and TRBJ2-4; the D is unclear. This CDR3 contains 16 residues. Germline-derived CDR1 and CDR2 are MDHEN and SYDVKM. V lost 6 bases and J lost 0, with 15 bases in between. CDR3 amino acids: CASRLAGRPAKNIQYF. The CDR3 DNA is TGTGCCAGCAGGCTCGCTGGCAGGCCAGCCAAAAACATTCAGTACTTC.

This sequence joins TRBV13 and TRBJ2-7; possibly TRBD1 for D (6 bases). This CDR3 spans 13 amino acids. CDR1 PRHDT and CDR2 FYEKMQ come from the germline V gene (reference sequence). Trimming took 3 bases from V and 6 from J, leaving 12 bases between them. In DNA form, the CDR3 reads TGTGCCAGCAGCTTCAACAGGGATGGCGAGCAGTACTTC. It is translated as CASSFNRDGEQYF.

J is TRBJ1-5 and V is TRBV2; unclear D gene. Deletions cut 6 bases from V and 0 bases from J, with 6 bases between. CDR1 and CDR2 from the germline V gene are SNHLY and FYNNEI. The CDR3 is 13 residues long. The CDR3 DNA reads as TGTGCCAGCAGCGGGGATAGCAATCAGCCCCAGCATTTT. It yields the protein CASSGDSNQPQHF.